The 19 T cell receptor beta chains listed next were all sequenced from one sample in a study of cytomegalovirus exposure and HLA in healthy donors. The PCR was carried out with 60 Vbeta primers and 13 Jbeta primers. Using immunoSEQ multiplex PCR, the repertoire was profiled, and TCRdb retains in-frame clones only, with some absent. The repertoire consists of about 150,000 clones, with more than 65% occurring once and the leading ten covering around 5.4%. Sequencing was performed on PBMCs. The receptors were gathered from a man under 40 in good health and CMV-seropositive.

This chain uses TRBV19 with TRBJ2-3, with 11 nucleotides matching TRBD2. J lost 2 bases, V lost 7 bases, and 8 bases had no gene match. Germline CDR1 and CDR2: LNHDA and SQIVND (reference sequence). The CDR3 consists of 16 residues. In DNA, the CDR3 is TGTGCCAGTACCCCTACTAGCGGGGGATCCACAGATACGCAGTATTTT. Residues: CASTPTSGGSTDTQYF.

This chain connects TRBV27 to TRBJ2-3; 7 nucleotides align to TRBD2. V shed 6 bases, J shed 3 bases, and the junction held 3 bases outside the gene matches. There are 13 residues in the CDR3. Germline V gene data show CDR1 as MNHEY and CDR2 as SMNVEV (reference sequence). The CDR3 DNA reads as TGTGCCAGCAGATCGGGGGGAACAGATACGCAGTATTTT. It translates to CASRSGGTDTQYF.

The chain uses TRBV7-2 and TRBJ1-1; the match to TRBD1 covers 11 bases. V shed 5 bases, J shed 3 bases, and the junction held 8 bases outside the gene matches. This CDR3 is 16 amino acids long. Germline V CDR1 and CDR2: SGHTA, FQGNSA. The CDR3 reads CASSADRGRFDTEAFF. The DNA for the CDR3 is TGTGCCAGCAGCGCGGACAGGGGGCGCTTTGACACTGAAGCTTTCTTT.

The rearrangement joins TRBV10-3 to TRBJ2-3; D not resolved. Germline CDR1 ENHRY, CDR2 SYGVKD. V lost 10 bases and J 3 bases, leaving 5 bases between the germline ends. The CDR3 extends over 10 amino acids. CDR3 protein: CATGTDTQYF. The DNA of the CDR3 is TGTGCCACAGGTACAGATACGCAGTATTTT.

The chain combines TRBV27 with TRBJ2-7; the match to TRBD2 covers 8 bases. Trimming removed 4 bases from V and 3 bases from J; junction bases left unmatched: 8. Germline CDR1 MNHEY, CDR2 SMNVEV (reference sequence). This CDR3 has 15 amino acids. CDR3: CASSSRAGAVYEQYF. In nucleotides, the CDR3 is TGTGCCAGCAGTTCCCGAGCGGGGGCAGTCTACGAGCAGTACTTC.

This clone came up a few times. V gene TRBV30 combines with J gene TRBJ2-3, with TRBD2 matching over 8 bases. The CDR3 runs 16 residues. Per the germline V gene, CDR1 is GTSNPN and CDR2 is SVGIG (reference sequence). The ends lost 0 bases at V and 4 bases at J; junction bases unmatched: 9. DNA for the CDR3: TGTGCCTGGAGTGTTTTCGGACTAGCCGGGGCAGATACGCAGTATTTT. This translates into CAWSVFGLAGADTQYF.

The rearrangement joins TRBV28 to TRBJ1-5; 7 bases agree with TRBD1. Germline V lookup: CDR1 MDHEN, CDR2 SYDVKM. Trimming cost V 2 bases and J 6 bases; bases outside gene matches: 7. This CDR3 is built from 15 residues. Here the CDR3 DNA reads TGTGCCAGCAGTTTAACCTTCCAGGGGGGTCAGCCCCAGCATTTT. As protein: CASSLTFQGGQPQHF.

The chain uses TRBV19 and TRBJ2-7; 7 nucleotides match TRBD1. The CDR3 has 16 amino acids. V lost 1 base, J lost 9 bases, and 15 bases stayed unmatched. Germline V gene lookup returns CDR1 LNHDA and CDR2 SQIVND (reference sequence). DNA for the CDR3: TGTGCCAGTAGTATAGCCCTCGTAAACAGGGGTCCCACGCAGTACTTC. Encoded protein: CASSIALVNRGPTQYF. The variable domain in full, completed from reference TRBV19 and TRBJ2-7, reads DGGITQSPKYLFRKEGQNVTLSCEQNLNHDAMYWYRQDPGQGLRLIYYSQIVNDFQKGDIAEGYSVSREKKESFPLTVTSAQKNPTAFYLCASSIALVNRGPTQYFGPGTRLTVT.

This clone was found once. The chain has TRBV30 and TRBJ1-4; no clear D gene. This CDR3 contains 14 residues. Trimming removed 2 bases from V and 7 bases from J, with 14 bases in between. The germline CDR1 and CDR2 sequences are GTSNPN and SVGIG (reference sequence). DNA for the CDR3: TGTGCCTGGAGTCCAACTACGGCGGGTGAAAAACTGTTTTTT. It translates to CAWSPTTAGEKLFF.

CDR3 protein: CASSQDLRRVSSYNEQFF. CDR3 sequence (DNA): TGTGCCAGCAGCCAAGATCTAAGGAGGGTTAGCTCCTACAATGAGCAGTTCTTC. The V call is TRBV4-2, the J call TRBJ2-1; weak D call: TRBD2 (6 bases). Trimming pared 0 bases from V and 0 bases from J, leaving 15 bases between. CDR1 and CDR2 (germline): LGHNA, YNFKEQ. The CDR3 is 18 amino acids.

The chain is built from TRBV28 and TRBJ1-3, with D tentatively TRBD1 (5 bases). Germline loops: CDR1 MDHEN, CDR2 SYDVKM. This CDR3 is built from 14 residues. Trimming pared 6 bases from V and 0 bases from J, leaving 9 bases between. As DNA, the CDR3 is TGTGCCAGCAGGGGGGGGATCTCTGGAAACACCATATATTTT. Protein product: CASRGGISGNTIYF. Full variable domain (outside the CDR3, taken from reference TRBV28 and TRBJ1-3): DVKVTQSSRYLVKRTGEKVFLECVQDMDHENMFWYRQDPGLGLRLIYFSYDVKMKEKGDIPEGYSVSREKKERFSLILESASTNQTSMYLCASRGGISGNTIYFGEGSWLTVV.

This chain's CDR3 is CASTLRNGRGDTQYF. CDR3 coding DNA: TGTGCCAGTACCCTCAGGAATGGTAGGGGGGATACGCAGTATTTT. This chain uses TRBV19 with TRBJ2-3; perhaps TRBD1 as D (6 bases). Germline assignment: CDR1 LNHDA and CDR2 SQIVND (reference sequence). The CDR3 is 15 residues long. Trimming took 7 bases from V and 6 from J, leaving 20 bases between them.

The CDR3 nucleotides are TGCGCCAGCAGCTTGGCGGCGGGAGGTGAAGCTTTCTTT. It codes for CASSLAAGGEAFF. The rearrangement joins TRBV5-1 to TRBJ1-1, with D uncertain. This CDR3 has 13 amino acids. V lost 0 bases and J lost 7, with 10 bases in between. Germline V gene data show CDR1 as SGHRS and CDR2 as YFSETQ.

The chain uses TRBV10-1 and TRBJ1-3, with a possible D match to TRBD1 (6 bases). The germline gives CDR1 WNHNN, CDR2 SYGVQD (reference sequence). This CDR3 has 13 amino acids. V shed 6 bases and J shed 0 bases, with 6 bases lying between them. The CDR3 region has the DNA TGCGCCAGCAGGGACAGCTCTGGAAACACCATATATTTT. As protein: CASRDSSGNTIYF.

V and J are TRBV15 and TRBJ2-7, with D perhaps TRBD2 (6 bases). V was trimmed by 0 bases and J by 4 bases, leaving 16 bases between them. Per germline, CDR1 LNHNV and CDR2 YYDKDF (reference sequence). The CDR3 spans 16 residues. CDR3 sequence reads: CATSREGGTGVYEQYF. CDR3 coding DNA: TGTGCCACCAGCAGAGAGGGCGGGACGGGGGTTTACGAGCAGTACTTC.

The genes are TRBV6-5 and TRBJ2-2, with 8 bases fitting TRBD2. In germline, CDR1 is MNHEY, CDR2 SVGAGI. V lost 6 bases and J lost 6; bases outside the gene matches: 9. The CDR3 has 15 residues. CDR3 DNA sequence: TGTGCCAGCAGGCCTCCTAGCGGGCCGTCCGGGGAGCTGTTTTTT. It translates to CASRPPSGPSGELFF.

To note about this clone: A much larger clone lies one base from this, so it may be a read error. The chain links TRBV27 to TRBJ2-7, with 7 nucleotides matching TRBD1. The CDR3 consists of 13 residues. J lost 2 bases, V lost 5 bases, and 3 bases had no gene match. Germline CDR1 is MNHEY and CDR2 is SMNVEV (reference sequence). CDR3 coding DNA: TGTGCCAGCAGTGTCGGACAGGCCTACGAGCAGTACTTC. Protein sequence: CASSVGQAYEQYF.

The rearrangement uses TRBV7-8 and TRBJ1-2; 7 bases agree with TRBD1. CDR3 size: 16 residues. The V segment lost 5 bases and the J segment 2 bases; nucleotides outside the gene matches: 11. Per the germline V gene, CDR1 is SGHVS and CDR2 is FQNEAQ. The CDR3 sequence: CASSARMGQQNYGYTF. The CDR3, as DNA: TGTGCCAGCAGCGCCAGGATGGGACAGCAAAACTATGGCTACACCTTC.

This clone was seen a single time. This chain links TRBV6-1 with TRBJ2-7, with TRBD1 identical over 8 bases. Trimming at V came to 6 bases and at J to 2 bases, leaving 6 bases not matched to a gene. CDR3 length: 14 amino acids. Germline loops: CDR1 MNHNS, CDR2 SASEGT. The DNA for the CDR3 is TGTGCCAGCAGAGCCGGGACAGGCACCTACGAGCAGTACTTC. Protein: CASRAGTGTYEQYF.